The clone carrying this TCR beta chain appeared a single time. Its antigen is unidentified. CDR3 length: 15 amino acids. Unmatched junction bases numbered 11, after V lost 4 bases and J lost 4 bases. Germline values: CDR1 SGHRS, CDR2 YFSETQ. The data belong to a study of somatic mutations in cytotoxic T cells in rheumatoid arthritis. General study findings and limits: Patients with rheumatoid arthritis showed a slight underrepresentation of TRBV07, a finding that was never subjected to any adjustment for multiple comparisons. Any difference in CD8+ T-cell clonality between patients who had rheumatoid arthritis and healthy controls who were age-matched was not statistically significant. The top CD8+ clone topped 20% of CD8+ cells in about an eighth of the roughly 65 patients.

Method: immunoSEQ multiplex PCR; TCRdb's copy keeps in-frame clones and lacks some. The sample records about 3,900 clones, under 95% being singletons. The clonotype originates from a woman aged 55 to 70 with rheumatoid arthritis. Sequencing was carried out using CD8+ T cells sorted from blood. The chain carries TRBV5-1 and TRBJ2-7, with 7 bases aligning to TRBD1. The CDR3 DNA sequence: TGCGCCAGCAGCGAGGGACAGTTTCCCTTTTACGAGCAGTACTTC. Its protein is CASSEGQFPFYEQYF.